This TCR beta chain originates from a study of identical twins. The CDR3 totals 12 residues. The V end lost 3 bases, the J end lost 9 bases, and 11 bases lay between the germline ends. The germline V gene has CDR1 LGHDT and CDR2 YNNKEL (reference sequence). TCRdb processed the 5' RACE reads anew with MiXCR; each CDR3 protein has one entry. The sample includes around 550,000 distinct CDR3 sequences, about 15% of them seen just once. The data were also submitted as part of a second study, on yellow fever vaccine responses in identical twins.

This TCR was sampled from a woman aged 18 to 35 in good health. The specimen sequenced was CD4+ T cells sorted from blood. The J gene is TRBJ1-1, the V gene TRBV3-1; possibly TRBD1 for D (6 bases). This chain's CDR3 is CASSHSGVQAFF. Here the CDR3 DNA reads TGTGCCAGCAGCCACTCAGGGGTTCAAGCTTTCTTT. The whole variable domain, remainder taken from reference TRBV3-1 and TRBJ1-1, is DTAVSQTPKYLVTQMGNDKSIKCEQNLGHDTMYWYKQDSKKFLKIMFSYNNKELIINETVPNRFSPKSPDKAHLNLHINSLELGDSAVYFCASSHSGVQAFFGQGTRLTVV.